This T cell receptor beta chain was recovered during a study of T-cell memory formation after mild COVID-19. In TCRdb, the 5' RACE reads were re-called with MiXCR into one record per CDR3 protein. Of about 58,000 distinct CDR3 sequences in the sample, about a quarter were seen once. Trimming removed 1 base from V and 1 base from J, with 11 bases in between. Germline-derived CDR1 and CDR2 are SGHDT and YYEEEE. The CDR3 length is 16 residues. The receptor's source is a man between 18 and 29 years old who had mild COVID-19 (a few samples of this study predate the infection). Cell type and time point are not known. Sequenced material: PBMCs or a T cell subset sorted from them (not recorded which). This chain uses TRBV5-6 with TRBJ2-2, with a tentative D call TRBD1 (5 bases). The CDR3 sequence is CASSLSSGLNTGELFF. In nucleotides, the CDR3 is TGTGCCAGCAGCTTGAGTTCAGGGCTGAACACCGGGGAGCTGTTTTTT.